These 8 T cell receptor beta chains originate from one sample sequenced in a study of cytomegalovirus exposure and HLA in healthy donors. Assay: immunoSEQ multiplex PCR; the TCRdb copy retains only in-frame clones and omits some. The table has more than 150,000 clones, 88% seen once. Sequencing was carried out using PBMCs. The receptors here all came from a man younger than 30 in good health and CMV-seronegative.

This clone was counted between two and nine times. The chain couples TRBV2 to TRBJ1-2, with D perhaps matching TRBD1 (6 bases). CDR3 size: 14 residues. V shed 2 bases and J shed 3 bases, with 10 bases lying between them. The germline CDR1 and CDR2 sequences are SNHLY and FYNNEI. CDR3 residues: CASSEQGLDYGYTF. The CDR3, as DNA: TGTGCCAGCAGTGAACAGGGGTTGGACTATGGCTACACCTTC.

This sequence joins TRBV27 and TRBJ1-2; 9 nucleotides agree with TRBD1. The germline CDR1 and CDR2 sequences are MNHEY and SMNVEV (reference sequence). The length of the CDR3 is 16 residues. The ends lost 2 bases at V and 5 bases at J; junction bases unmatched: 9. The CDR3 bases are TGTGCCAGCAGTTTAGAGGGAACAGGGGGCGCGTATGGCTACACCTTC. It translates to CASSLEGTGGAYGYTF.

The V call is TRBV6-5, the J call TRBJ2-7; 8 bases line up with TRBD1. This CDR3 is 12 amino acids long. V shed 2 bases, J shed 9 bases, and the junction held 3 bases outside the gene matches. CDR1 MNHEY and CDR2 SVGAGI come from the germline V gene. The CDR3 sequence: CASSYPGQGQYF. DNA for the CDR3: TGTGCCAGCAGTTACCCTGGACAGGGGCAGTACTTC.

This chain links TRBV5-1 with TRBJ1-3, with a tentative D call TRBD1 (6 bases). Germline CDR1 and CDR2: SGHRS and YFSETQ. CDR3 size: 13 residues. The V and J ends lost 3 bases and 4 bases respectively, with 8 bases between them. CDR3 in DNA: TGCGCCAGCAGCTCCAGGGGAGGAAACACCATATATTTT. Encoded protein: CASSSRGGNTIYF.

This sequence joins TRBV11-2 and TRBJ1-2; TRBD1 is a possible D gene (5 bases). Trimming took 5 bases from V and 2 from J, leaving 9 bases between them. The CDR3 totals 13 residues. In germline, CDR1 is SGHAT, CDR2 FQNNGV. The CDR3 DNA reads TGTGCCAGCAGCCCCGACAGAAACTATGGCTACACCTTC. Its protein is CASSPDRNYGYTF.

This chain joins TRBV28 and TRBJ2-1; D is perhaps TRBD2 (6 bases). The CDR3 length is 15 residues. Germline V lookup: CDR1 MDHEN, CDR2 SYDVKM. V was trimmed by 3 bases and J by 0 bases, leaving 9 bases between them. CDR3 sequence (DNA): TGTGCCAGCAGTTTTGGCGGGGTCTCCTACAATGAGCAGTTCTTC. It codes for CASSFGGVSYNEQFF.

The genes are TRBV7-9 and TRBJ2-4, with D possibly matching TRBD1 (6 bases). The CDR3 covers 15 residues. Deletions cut 3 bases from V and 3 bases from J, with 12 bases between. The germline CDR1 and CDR2 sequences are SEHNR and FQNEAQ (reference sequence). The CDR3 reads CASSFWEGGKNIQYF. CDR3 DNA sequence: TGTGCCAGCAGCTTTTGGGAAGGGGGCAAAAACATTCAGTACTTC.

V gene TRBV6-1 combines with J gene TRBJ2-2; the D is unclear. The V gene lost 0 bases and the J gene lost 4 bases, with 15 bases spanning the gap. This CDR3 has 17 amino acids. Germline V lookup: CDR1 MNHNS, CDR2 SASEGT. As DNA, the CDR3 is TGTGCCAGCAGTGAAGCGGTGCTCAACCGAGTCACCGGGGAGCTGTTTTTT. As protein: CASSEAVLNRVTGELFF.